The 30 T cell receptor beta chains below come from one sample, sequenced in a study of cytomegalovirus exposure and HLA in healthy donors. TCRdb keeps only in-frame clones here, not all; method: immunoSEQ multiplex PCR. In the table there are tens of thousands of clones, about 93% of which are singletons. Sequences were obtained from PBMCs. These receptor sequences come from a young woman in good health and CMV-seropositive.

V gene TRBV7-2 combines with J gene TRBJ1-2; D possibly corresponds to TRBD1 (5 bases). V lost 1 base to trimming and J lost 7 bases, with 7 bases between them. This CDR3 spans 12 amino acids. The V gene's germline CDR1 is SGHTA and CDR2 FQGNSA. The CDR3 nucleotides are TGTGCCAGCAGCTTAGATGGGGCTGGCTACACCTTC. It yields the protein CASSLDGAGYTF.

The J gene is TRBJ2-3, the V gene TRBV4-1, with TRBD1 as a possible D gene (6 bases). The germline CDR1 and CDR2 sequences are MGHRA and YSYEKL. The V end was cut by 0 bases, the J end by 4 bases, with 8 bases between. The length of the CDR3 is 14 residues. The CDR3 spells CASSQETGSDTQYF. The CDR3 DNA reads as TGCGCCAGCAGCCAAGAAACAGGGTCAGATACGCAGTATTTT.

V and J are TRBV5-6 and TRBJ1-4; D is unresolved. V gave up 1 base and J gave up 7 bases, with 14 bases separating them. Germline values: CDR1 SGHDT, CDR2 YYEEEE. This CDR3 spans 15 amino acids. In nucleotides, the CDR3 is TGTGCCAGCAGCTTGAGACCCTCGCGGGGTGAAAAACTGTTTTTT. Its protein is CASSLRPSRGEKLFF.

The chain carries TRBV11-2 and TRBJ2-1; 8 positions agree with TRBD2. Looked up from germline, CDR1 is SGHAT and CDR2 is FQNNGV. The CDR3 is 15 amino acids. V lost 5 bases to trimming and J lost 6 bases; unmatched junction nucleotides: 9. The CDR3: CASSTPGLGVNEQFF. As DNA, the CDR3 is TGTGCCAGCAGCACCCCGGGACTAGGGGTCAATGAGCAGTTCTTC.

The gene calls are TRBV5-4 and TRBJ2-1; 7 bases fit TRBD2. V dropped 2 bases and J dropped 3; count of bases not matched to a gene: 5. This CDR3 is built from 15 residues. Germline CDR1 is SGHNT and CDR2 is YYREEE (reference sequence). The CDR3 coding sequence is TGTGCCAGCAGCTTAGGCGGGAGTAACTACAATGAGCAGTTCTTC. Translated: CASSLGGSNYNEQFF.

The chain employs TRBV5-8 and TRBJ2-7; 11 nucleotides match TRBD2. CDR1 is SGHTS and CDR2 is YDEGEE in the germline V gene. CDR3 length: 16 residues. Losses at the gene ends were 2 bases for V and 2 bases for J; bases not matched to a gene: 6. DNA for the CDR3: TGTGCCAGCAGCTTTGAATCGGGACTAGCGGCCTACGAGCAGTACTTC. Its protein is CASSFESGLAAYEQYF.

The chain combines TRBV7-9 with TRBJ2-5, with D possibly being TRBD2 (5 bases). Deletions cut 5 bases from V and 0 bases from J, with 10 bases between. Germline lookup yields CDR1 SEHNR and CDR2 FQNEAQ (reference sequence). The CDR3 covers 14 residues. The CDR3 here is CASSPDSYQETQYF. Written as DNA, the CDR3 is TGTGCCAGCAGCCCGGACTCATACCAAGAGACCCAGTACTTC.

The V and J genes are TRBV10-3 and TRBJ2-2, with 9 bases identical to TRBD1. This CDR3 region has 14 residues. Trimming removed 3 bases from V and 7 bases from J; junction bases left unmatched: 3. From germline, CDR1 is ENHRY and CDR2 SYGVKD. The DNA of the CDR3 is TGTGCCATCAGTGAAGACAGGGGGGTCGGGGAGCTGTTTTTT. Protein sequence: CAISEDRGVGELFF.

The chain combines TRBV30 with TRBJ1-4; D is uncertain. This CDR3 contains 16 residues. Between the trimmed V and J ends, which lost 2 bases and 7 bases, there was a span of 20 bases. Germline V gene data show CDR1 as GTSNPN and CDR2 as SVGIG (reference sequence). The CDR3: CAWSPGDFLRSEKLFF. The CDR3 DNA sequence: TGTGCCTGGAGTCCGGGAGACTTCTTGAGGAGTGAAAAACTGTTTTTT.

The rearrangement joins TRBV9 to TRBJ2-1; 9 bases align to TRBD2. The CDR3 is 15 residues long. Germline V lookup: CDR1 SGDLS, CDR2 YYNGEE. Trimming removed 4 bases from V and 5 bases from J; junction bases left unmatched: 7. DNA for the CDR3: TGTGCCAGCAGCATTAGCGGGAGTGGGGACAATGAGCAGTTCTTC. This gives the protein CASSISGSGDNEQFF.

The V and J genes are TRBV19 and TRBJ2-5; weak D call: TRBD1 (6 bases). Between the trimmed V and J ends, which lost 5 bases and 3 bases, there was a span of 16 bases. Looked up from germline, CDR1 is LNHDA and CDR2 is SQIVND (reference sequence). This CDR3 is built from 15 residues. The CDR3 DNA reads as TGTGCCAGTAGTGACACAGGGTGGGTAAAAGAGACCCAGTACTTC. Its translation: CASSDTGWVKETQYF.

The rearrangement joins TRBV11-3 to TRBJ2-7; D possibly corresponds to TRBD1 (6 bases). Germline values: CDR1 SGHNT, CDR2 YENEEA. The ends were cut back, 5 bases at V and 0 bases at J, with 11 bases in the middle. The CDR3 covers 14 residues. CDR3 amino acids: CASSPGTISYEQYF. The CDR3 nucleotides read TGTGCCAGCAGCCCCGGGACAATCTCCTACGAGCAGTACTTC.

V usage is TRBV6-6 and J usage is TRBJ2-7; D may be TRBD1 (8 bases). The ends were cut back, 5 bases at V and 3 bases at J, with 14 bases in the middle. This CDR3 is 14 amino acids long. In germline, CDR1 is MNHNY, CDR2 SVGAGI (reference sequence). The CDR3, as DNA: TGTGCCAGCAGTATAACAGGGGGGGTCTACGAGCAGTACTTC. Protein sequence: CASSITGGVYEQYF.

CDR3 residues: CASSTDRLPNEQYF. The CDR3 DNA reads as TGTGCCAGTAGTACCGACAGGCTCCCTAACGAGCAGTACTTC. The chain couples TRBV19 to TRBJ2-7; D might be TRBD1 (6 bases). This CDR3 has 14 residues. From germline, CDR1 is LNHDA and CDR2 SQIVND (reference sequence). V lost 4 bases and J 5 bases, leaving 15 bases between the germline ends.

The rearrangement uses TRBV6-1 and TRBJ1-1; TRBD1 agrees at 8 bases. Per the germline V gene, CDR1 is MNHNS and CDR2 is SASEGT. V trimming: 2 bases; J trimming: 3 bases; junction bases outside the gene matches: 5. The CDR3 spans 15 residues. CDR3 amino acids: CASSEWGTGHTEAFF. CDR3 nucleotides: TGTGCCAGCAGTGAATGGGGGACAGGCCACACTGAAGCTTTCTTT.

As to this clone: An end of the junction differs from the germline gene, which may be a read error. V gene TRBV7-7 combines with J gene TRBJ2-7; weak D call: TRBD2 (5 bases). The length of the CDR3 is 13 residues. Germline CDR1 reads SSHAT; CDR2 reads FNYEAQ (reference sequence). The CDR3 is CASSLESGYEQYF. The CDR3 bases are TGTGCTAGCAGCTTAGAATCGGGATACGAGCAGTACTTC. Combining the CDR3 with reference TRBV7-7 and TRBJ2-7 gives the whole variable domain GAGVSQSPRYKVTKRGQDVTLRCDPISSHATLYWYQQALGQGPEFLTYFNYEAQPDKSGLPSDRFSAERPEGSISTLTIQRTEQRDSAMYRCASSLESGYEQYFGPGTRLTVT.

The CDR3 sequence: CASSQDLTNTGELFF. In DNA form, the CDR3 reads TGCGCCAGCAGCCAAGATCTAACTAACACCGGGGAGCTGTTTTTT. The rearrangement uses TRBV4-1 and TRBJ2-2; no reliable D call. The CDR3 has 15 amino acids. V was shortened by 0 bases and J by 2 bases, with 7 bases between the two germline ends. Looked up from germline, CDR1 is MGHRA and CDR2 is YSYEKL.

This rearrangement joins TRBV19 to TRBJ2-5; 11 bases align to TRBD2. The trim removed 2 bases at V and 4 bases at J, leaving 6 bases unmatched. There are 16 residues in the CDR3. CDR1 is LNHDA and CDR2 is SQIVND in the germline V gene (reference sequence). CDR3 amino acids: CASSITSGGGGETQYF. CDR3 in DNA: TGTGCCAGTAGTATAACTAGCGGGGGAGGGGGAGAGACCCAGTACTTC.

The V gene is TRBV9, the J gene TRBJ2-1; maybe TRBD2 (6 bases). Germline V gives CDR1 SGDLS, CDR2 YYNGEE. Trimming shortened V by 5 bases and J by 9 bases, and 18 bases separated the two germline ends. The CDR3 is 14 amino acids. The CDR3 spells CASSFKGRESEQFF. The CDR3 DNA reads TGTGCCAGCAGTTTCAAAGGGCGGGAAAGTGAGCAGTTCTTC.

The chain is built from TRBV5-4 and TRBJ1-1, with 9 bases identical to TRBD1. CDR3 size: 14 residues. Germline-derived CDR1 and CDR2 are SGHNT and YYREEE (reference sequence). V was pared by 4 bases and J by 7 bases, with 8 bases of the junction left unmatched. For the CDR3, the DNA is TGTGCCAGCAGCATACAGGGGGCGAATGGTGAAGCTTTCTTT. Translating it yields CASSIQGANGEAFF. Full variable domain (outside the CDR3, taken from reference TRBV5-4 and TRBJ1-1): ETGVTQSPTHLIKTRGQQVTLRCSSQSGHNTVSWYQQALGQGPQFIFQYYREEENGRGNFPPRFSGLQFPNYSSELNVNALELDDSALYLCASSIQGANGEAFFGQGTRLTVV.

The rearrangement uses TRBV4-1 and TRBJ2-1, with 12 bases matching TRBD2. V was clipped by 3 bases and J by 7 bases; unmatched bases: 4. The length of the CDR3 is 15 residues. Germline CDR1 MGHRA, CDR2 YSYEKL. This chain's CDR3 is CASSQTSGSVNEQFF. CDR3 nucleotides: TGCGCCAGCAGCCAGACTAGCGGGAGTGTGAATGAGCAGTTCTTC.

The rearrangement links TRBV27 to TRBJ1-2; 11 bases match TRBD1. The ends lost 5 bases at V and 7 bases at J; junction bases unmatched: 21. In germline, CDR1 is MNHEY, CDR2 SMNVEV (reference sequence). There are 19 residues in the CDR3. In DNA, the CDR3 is TGTGCCAGCAGTGTAATCGGCCCCTCCGGGACAGGGGGGAGGAGTGGCTACACCTTC. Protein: CASSVIGPSGTGGRSGYTF.

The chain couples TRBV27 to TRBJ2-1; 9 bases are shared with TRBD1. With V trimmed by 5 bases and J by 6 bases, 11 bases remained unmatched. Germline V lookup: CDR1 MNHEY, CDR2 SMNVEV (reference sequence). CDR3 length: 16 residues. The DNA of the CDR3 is TGTGCCAGCAGTCCCGGTCCGGGACAGGGACCCAATGAGCAGTTCTTC. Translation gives CASSPGPGQGPNEQFF.

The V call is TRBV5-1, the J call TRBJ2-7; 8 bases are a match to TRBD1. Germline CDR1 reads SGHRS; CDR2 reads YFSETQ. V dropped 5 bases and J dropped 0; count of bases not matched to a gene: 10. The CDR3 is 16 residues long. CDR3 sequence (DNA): TGCGCCAGCAGGGAGACAGGGGCGACCCTCTCCTACGAGCAGTACTTC. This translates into CASRETGATLSYEQYF.

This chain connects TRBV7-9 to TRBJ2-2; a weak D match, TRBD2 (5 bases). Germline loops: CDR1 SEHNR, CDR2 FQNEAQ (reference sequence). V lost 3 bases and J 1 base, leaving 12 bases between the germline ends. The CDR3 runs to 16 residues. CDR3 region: CASSFLRGRNTGELFF. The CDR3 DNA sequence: TGTGCCAGCAGCTTCCTCCGCGGGCGGAACACCGGGGAGCTGTTTTTT.

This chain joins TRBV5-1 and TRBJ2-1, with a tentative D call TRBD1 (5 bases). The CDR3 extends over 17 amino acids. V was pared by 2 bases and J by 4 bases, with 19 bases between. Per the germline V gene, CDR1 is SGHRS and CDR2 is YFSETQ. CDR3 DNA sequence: TGCGCCAGCAGCTTTGGGGCAGGACGTACATTATACAATGAGCAGTTCTTC. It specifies CASSFGAGRTLYNEQFF.

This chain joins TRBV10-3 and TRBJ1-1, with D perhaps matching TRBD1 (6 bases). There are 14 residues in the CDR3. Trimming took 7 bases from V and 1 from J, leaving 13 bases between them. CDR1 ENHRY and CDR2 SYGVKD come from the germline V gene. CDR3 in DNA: TGTGCCATCACCCCAAGGGGACAGAACACTGAAGCTTTCTTT. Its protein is CAITPRGQNTEAFF.

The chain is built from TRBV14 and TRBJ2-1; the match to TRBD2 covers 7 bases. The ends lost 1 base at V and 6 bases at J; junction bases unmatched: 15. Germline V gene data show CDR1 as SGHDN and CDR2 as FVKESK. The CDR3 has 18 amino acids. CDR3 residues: CASSQVSGGPSGFNEQFF. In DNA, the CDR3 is TGTGCCAGCAGCCAAGTTTCGGGGGGTCCTAGCGGCTTCAATGAGCAGTTCTTC.

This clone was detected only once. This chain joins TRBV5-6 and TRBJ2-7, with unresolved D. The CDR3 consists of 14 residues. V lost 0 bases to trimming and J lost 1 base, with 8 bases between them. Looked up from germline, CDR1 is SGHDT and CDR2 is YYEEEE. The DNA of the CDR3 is TGTGCCAGCAGCTTGGACAGCTTATCCTACGAGCAGTACTTC. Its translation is CASSLDSLSYEQYF. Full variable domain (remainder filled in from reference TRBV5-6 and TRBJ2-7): DAGVTQSPTHLIKTRGQQVTLRCSPKSGHDTVSWYQQALGQGPQFIFQYYEEEERQRGNFPDRFSGHQFPNYSSELNVNALLLGDSALYLCASSLDSLSYEQYFGPGTRLTVT.

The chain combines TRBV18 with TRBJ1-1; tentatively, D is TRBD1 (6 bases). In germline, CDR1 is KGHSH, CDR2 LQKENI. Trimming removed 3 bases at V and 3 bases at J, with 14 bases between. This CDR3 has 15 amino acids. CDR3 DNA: TGTGCCAGCTCACCGGAACAGGGAAGGGACACTGAAGCTTTCTTT. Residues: CASSPEQGRDTEAFF.